The entry below describes one TCR beta chain. The data originate from a study of blood T cell repertoires in COVID-19. Study-level information: PBMCs, B-cell-depleted T cells, or T cells provided the cDNA or gDNA that made up the material.

Assay used: immunoSEQ multiplex PCR; TCRdb lists only in-frame clones, some missing. Of 35,000 to 45,000 clones in the sample, about 90% were seen once. Between the trimmed V and J ends, which lost 6 bases and 4 bases, there was a span of 15 bases. Germline V gene lookup returns CDR1 SQVTM and CDR2 ANQGSEA. The CDR3 loop spans 14 amino acids. The source of this sequence is a man aged 50-59 years with active COVID-19. Specimen: peripheral blood. The V and J genes are TRBV29-1 and TRBJ2-2; TRBD1 might be the D (6 bases). The CDR3 is CSVNDRWSTGELFF. Here the CDR3 DNA reads TGCAGCGTAAATGACAGGTGGAGCACCGGGGAGCTGTTTTTT.